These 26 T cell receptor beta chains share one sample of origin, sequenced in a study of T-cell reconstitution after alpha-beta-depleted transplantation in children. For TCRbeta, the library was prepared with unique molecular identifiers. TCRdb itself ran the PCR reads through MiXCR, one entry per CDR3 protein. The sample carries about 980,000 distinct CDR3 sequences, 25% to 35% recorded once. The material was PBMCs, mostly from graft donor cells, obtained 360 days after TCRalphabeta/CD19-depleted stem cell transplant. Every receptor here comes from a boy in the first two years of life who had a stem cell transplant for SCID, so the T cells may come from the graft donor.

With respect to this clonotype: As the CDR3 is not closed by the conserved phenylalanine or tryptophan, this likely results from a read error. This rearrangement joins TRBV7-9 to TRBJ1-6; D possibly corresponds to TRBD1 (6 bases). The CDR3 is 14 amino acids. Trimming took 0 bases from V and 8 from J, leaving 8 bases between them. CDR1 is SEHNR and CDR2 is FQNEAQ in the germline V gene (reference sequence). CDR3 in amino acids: CASSLAGGYSPLHV. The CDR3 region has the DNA TGTGCCAGCAGCTTAGCAGGGGGTTATTCACCCCTCCACGTT.

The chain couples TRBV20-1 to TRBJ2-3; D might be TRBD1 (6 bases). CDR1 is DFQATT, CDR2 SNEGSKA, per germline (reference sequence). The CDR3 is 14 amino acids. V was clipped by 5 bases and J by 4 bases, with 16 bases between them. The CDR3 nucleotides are TGCAGTGCTCCCTTACAGGGTAGATCAGATACGCAGTATTTT. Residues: CSAPLQGRSDTQYF.

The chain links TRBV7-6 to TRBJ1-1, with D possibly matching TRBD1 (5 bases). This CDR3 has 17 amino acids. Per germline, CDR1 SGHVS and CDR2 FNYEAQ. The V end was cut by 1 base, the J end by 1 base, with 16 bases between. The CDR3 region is CASSLVAGLGWNTEAFF. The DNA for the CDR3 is TGTGCCAGCAGCTTAGTTGCAGGGCTTGGTTGGAACACTGAAGCTTTCTTT.

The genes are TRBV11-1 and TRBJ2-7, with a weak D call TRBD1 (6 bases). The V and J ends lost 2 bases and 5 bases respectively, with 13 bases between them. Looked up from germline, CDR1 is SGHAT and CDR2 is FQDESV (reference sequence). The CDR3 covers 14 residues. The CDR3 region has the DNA TGTGCCAGCAGCTTAATAGGGGGTGGGAACGAGCAGTACTTC. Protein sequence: CASSLIGGGNEQYF.

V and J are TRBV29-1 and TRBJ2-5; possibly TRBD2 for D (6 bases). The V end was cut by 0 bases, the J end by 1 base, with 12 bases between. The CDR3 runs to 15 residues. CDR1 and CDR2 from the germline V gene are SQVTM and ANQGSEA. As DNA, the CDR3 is TGCAGCGTTGAAGATCCCGGGAGCGGCCAAGAGACCCAGTACTTC. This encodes CSVEDPGSGQETQYF.

CDR3 region: CASSFPRGGRLGLFF. The DNA for the CDR3 is TGTGCCAGCAGTTTCCCCCGTGGGGGCAGACTCGGACTGTTTTTT. The V call is TRBV28, the J call TRBJ1-4; tentatively, D is TRBD1 (6 bases). This CDR3 comprises 15 residues. Germline V gene data show CDR1 as MDHEN and CDR2 as SYDVKM. V lost 3 bases and J lost 13, with 21 bases in between.

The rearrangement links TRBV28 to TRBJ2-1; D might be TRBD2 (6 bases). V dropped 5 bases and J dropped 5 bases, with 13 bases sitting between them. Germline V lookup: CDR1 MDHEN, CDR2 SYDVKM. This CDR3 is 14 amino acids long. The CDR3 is CASSPRGYDNEQFF. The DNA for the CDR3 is TGTGCCAGCAGTCCACGGGGGTATGACAATGAGCAGTTCTTC.

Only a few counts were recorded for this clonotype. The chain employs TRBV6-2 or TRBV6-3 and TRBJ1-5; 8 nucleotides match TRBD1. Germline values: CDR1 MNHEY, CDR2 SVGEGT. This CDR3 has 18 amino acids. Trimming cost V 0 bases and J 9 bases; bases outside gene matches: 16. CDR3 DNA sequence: TGTGCCAGCAGTTACTCGGGGTCCGGCAGGGGGCTTAAGATGCCCCAGCATTTT. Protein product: CASSYSGSGRGLKMPQHF.

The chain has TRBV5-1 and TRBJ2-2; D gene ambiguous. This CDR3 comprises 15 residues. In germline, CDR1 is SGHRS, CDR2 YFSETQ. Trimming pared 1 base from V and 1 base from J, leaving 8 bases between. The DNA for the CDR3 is TGCGCCAGCAGCTTGACTACTTGGAACACCGGGGAGCTGTTTTTT. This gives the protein CASSLTTWNTGELFF.

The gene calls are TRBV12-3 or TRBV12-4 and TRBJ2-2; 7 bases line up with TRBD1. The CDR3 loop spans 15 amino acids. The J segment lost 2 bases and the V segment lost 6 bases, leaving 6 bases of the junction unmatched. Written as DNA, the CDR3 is TGTGCCAGCAGGTCCAGGACAGGAAACACCGGGGAGCTGTTTTTT. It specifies CASRSRTGNTGELFF.

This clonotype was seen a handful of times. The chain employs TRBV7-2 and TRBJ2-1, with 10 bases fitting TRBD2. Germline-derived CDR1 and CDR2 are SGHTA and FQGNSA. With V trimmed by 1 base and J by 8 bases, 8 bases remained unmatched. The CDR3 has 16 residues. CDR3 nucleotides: TGTGCCAGCAGCTTAGTCGTTGCTAGCGGGGGCCATGAGCAGTTCTTC. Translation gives CASSLVVASGGHEQFF.

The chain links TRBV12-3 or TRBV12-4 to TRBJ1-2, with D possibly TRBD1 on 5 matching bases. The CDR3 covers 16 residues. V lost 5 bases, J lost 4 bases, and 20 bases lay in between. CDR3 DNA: TGTGCCAGCAGTCTATATCCGGGACTGATAATCTATGGCTACACCTTC. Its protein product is CASSLYPGLIIYGYTF.

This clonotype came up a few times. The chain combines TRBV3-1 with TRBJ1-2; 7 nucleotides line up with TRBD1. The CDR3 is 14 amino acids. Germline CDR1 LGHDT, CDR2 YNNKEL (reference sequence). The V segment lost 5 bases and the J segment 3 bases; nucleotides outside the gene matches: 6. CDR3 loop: CASSRGQADYGYTF. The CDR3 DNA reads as TGTGCCAGCAGCAGAGGACAGGCCGACTATGGCTACACCTTC.

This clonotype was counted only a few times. The CDR3 DNA sequence: TGCAGTGCTAGGACAGGGGGCGAAGGGAATCAGCCCCAGCATTTT. This gives the protein CSARTGGEGNQPQHF. J is TRBJ1-5 and V is TRBV20-1; 10 nucleotides match TRBD1. The CDR3 is made up of 15 amino acids. Per germline, CDR1 DFQATT and CDR2 SNEGSKA (reference sequence). V shed 3 bases, J shed 4 bases, and the junction held 6 bases outside the gene matches.

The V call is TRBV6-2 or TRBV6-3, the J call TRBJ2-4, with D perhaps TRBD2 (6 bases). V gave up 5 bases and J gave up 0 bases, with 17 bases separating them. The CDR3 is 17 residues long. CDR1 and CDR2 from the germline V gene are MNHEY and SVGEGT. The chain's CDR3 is CASSRGTALLAKNIQYF. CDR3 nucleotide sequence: TGTGCCAGCAGTCGGGGGACTGCTCTTCTAGCCAAAAACATTCAGTACTTC.

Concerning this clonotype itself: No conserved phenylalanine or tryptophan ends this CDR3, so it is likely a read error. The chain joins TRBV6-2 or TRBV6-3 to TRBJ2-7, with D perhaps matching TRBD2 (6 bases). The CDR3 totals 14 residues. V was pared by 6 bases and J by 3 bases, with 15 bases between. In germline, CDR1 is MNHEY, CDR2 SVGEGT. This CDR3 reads CASSQRDLFYEQYC. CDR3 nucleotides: TGTGCCAGCAGCCAACGGGACTTATTCTACGAGCAGTACTGC.

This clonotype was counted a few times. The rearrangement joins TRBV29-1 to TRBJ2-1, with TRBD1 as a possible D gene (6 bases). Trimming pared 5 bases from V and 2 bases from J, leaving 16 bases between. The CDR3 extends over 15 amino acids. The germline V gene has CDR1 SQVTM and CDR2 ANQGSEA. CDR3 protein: CSVKVWTAPYNEQFF. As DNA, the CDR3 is TGCAGCGTTAAGGTTTGGACAGCCCCCTACAATGAGCAGTTCTTC.

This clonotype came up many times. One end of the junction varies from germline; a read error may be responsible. The CDR3 loop is CASSQAGGGYEQYF. In DNA form, the CDR3 reads TGTGCCAGCAGCCAAGCAGGGGGTGGCTACGAGCAGTACTTC. This chain links TRBV4-1 with TRBJ2-7; 7 nucleotides line up with TRBD1. This CDR3 region has 14 residues. CDR1 is MGHRA and CDR2 is YSYEKL in the germline V gene.

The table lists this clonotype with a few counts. This CDR3 reads CASSLSWGTYGYTF. CDR3 bases: TGTGCCAGCAGCTTGAGTTGGGGGACCTATGGCTACACCTTC. The V and J genes are TRBV7-9 and TRBJ1-2, with a weak D call TRBD1 (5 bases). The CDR3 has 14 residues. V gave up 3 bases and J gave up 4 bases, with 12 bases separating them. Germline V gene sequence: CDR1 SEHNR, CDR2 FQNEAQ (reference sequence). Drawing the rest from reference TRBV7-9 and TRBJ1-2, the complete variable domain is DTGVSQNPRHKITKRGQNVTFRCDPISEHNRLYWYRQTLGQGPEFLTYFQNEAQLEKSRLLSDRFSAERPKGSFSTLEIQRTEQGDSAMYLCASSLSWGTYGYTFGSGTRLTVV.

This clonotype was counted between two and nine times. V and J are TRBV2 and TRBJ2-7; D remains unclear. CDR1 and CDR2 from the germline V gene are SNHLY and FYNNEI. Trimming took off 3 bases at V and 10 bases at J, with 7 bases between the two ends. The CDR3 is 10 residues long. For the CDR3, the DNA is TGTGCCAGCAGTGAGGCCTTACAGTACTTC. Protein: CASSEALQYF.

Here the CDR3 DNA reads TGCAGCGTTGGCGGCCCGGGACGCAACTCTGGAAACACCATATATTTT. Amino acids: CSVGGPGRNSGNTIYF. The gene calls are TRBV29-1 and TRBJ1-3; D is possibly TRBD1 (5 bases). Germline V gene sequence: CDR1 SQVTM, CDR2 ANQGSEA. The CDR3 covers 16 residues. V lost 4 bases and J lost 0, with 16 bases in between.

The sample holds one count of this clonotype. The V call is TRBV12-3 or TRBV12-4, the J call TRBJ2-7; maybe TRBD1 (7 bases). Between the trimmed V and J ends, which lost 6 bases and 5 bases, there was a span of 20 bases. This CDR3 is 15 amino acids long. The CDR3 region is CASSAATGRSDEQYF. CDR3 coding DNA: TGTGCCAGCAGCGCAGCGACAGGGAGGTCCGACGAGCAGTACTTC.

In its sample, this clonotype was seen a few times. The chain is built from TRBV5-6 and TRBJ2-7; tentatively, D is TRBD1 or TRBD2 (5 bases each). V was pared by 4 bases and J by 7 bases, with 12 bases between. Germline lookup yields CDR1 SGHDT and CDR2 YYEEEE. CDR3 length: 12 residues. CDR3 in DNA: TGTGCCAGCAGCAGAGGGACGGGAGAGCAGTACTTC. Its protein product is CASSRGTGEQYF.

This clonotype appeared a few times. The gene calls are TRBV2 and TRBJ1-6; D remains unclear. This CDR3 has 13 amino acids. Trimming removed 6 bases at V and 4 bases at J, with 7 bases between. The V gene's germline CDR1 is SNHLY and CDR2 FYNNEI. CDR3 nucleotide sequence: TGTGCCAGCAGGAAGGAGTATAATTCACCCCTCCACTTT. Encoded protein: CASRKEYNSPLHF.

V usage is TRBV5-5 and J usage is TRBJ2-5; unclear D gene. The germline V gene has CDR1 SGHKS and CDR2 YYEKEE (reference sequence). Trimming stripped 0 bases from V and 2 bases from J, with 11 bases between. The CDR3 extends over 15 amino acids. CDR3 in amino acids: CASSLVMGGQETQYF. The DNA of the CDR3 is TGTGCCAGCAGCTTGGTTATGGGCGGACAAGAGACCCAGTACTTC.

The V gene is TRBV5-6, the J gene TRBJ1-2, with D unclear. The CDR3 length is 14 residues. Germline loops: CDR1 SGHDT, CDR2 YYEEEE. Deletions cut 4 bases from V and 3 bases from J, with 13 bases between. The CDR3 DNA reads TGTGCCAGCAGCGAAGGGAATGCGGACTATGGCTACACCTTC. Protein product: CASSEGNADYGYTF.